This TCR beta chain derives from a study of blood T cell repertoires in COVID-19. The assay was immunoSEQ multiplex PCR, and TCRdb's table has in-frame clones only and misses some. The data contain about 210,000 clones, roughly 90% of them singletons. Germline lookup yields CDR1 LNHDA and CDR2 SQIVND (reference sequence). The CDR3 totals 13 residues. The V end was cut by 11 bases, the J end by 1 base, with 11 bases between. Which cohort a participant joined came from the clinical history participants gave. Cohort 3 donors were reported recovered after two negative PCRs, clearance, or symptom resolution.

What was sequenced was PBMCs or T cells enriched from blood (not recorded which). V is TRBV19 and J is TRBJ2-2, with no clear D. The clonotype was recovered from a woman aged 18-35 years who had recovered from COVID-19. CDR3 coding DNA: TGTGCCCCCGAGGCCAGGAACACCGGGGAGCTGTTTTTT. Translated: CAPEARNTGELFF.